This TCR beta chain was identified during a study of shared clonotypes between healthy human individuals. CDR1 and CDR2 (germline): SGHRS, YFSETQ. V dropped 1 base and J dropped 1 base, with 14 bases sitting between them. This CDR3 is built from 16 residues. Clones were read by immunoSEQ multiplex PCR, and TCRdb kept only the in-frame ones, dropping some. The table has about 470,000 clones, more than 75% seen once. This clonotype was sampled from a woman aged 40-49 years in good health. Some clones in this sample may be carry-over from other donors' samples. This chain links TRBV5-1 with TRBJ1-1, with D perhaps matching TRBD1 (6 bases). Material: PBMCs. The CDR3 DNA is TGCGCCAGCAGCTTGTCAGGGGTAGTGGCGAACACTGAAGCTTTCTTT. It translates to CASSLSGVVANTEAFF.